These T cell receptor beta chains were read from a single sample in a study of cytomegalovirus exposure and HLA in healthy donors. Data came from immunoSEQ multiplex PCR; TCRdb stores just in-frame clones and leaves some out. Among about 140,000 clones listed, around 80% were seen once. Sample: PBMCs. These TCRs come from a woman aged 50 to 60 in good health and CMV-seropositive. The CDR3 runs from the conserved cysteine through the conserved F or W. D genes are given only for firm matches. Size is omitted from some rows. Given values are once, few, many or a class for expanded clones.

d_call j_call clone_size v_call cdr3_aa cdr3_nt
TRBD1 TRBJ1-1 NA TRBV5-1 CASSVDRANTEAFF TGCGCCAGCAGCGTTGACAGGGCTAACACTGAAGCTTTCTTT
NA TRBJ2-7 NA TRBV27 CASSSGMYEQYF TGTGCCAGCAGTTCCGGGATGTACGAGCAGTACTTC
TRBD1 TRBJ1-2 once TRBV19 CASSRTGYGYTF TGTGCCAGTAGTCGGACAGGGTACGGCTACACCTTC
TRBD1 TRBJ1-5 NA TRBV7-8 CASRSGTVAEPQHF TGTGCCAGCAGGTCCGGGACAGTTGCGGAGCCCCAGCATTTT
NA TRBJ2-1 few TRBV5-1 CASSFSSVSYNEQFF TGCGCCAGCAGCTTTTCTAGCGTCTCCTACAATGAGCAGTTCTTC
TRBD1 TRBJ1-4 once TRBV5-5 CASSGSGGHLEKLFF TGTGCCAGCAGCGGCTCAGGGGGCCACCTTGAAAAACTGTTTTTT
NA TRBJ2-7 NA TRBV6-6 CASREVRTVNYEQYF TGTGCCAGCAGGGAAGTGAGGACAGTGAACTACGAGCAGTACTTC
NA TRBJ2-7 NA TRBV18 CASSPRRDEQYF TGTGCCAGCTCACCACGAAGAGACGAGCAGTACTTC
TRBD1 TRBJ1-4 NA TRBV11-2 CASSLVPGQAVNEKLFF TGTGCCAGCAGCTTAGTCCCGGGACAGGCTGTTAATGAAAAACTGTTTTTT
NA TRBJ2-7 NA TRBV27 CASSLRQFYEQYF TGTGCCAGCAGTTTACGACAGTTCTACGAGCAGTACTTC
NA TRBJ1-1 NA TRBV29-1 CSVYSLLMNTEAFF TGCAGCGTTTATAGCCTACTCATGAACACTGAAGCTTTCTTT
NA TRBJ1-1 NA TRBV6-1 CASSEVGGNTEAFF TGTGCCAGCAGTGAAGTAGGGGGGAACACTGAAGCTTTCTTT